These 10 T cell receptor beta chains originate from one sample sequenced in a study of radiotherapy plus CTLA-4 blockade in lung cancer. Measured with immunoSEQ multiplex PCR; TCRdb has only the in-frame clones, and not every one. The sample lists 90,000 to 100,000 clones, around nine tenths occurring once. Here the sequenced sample was peripheral blood, taken from a patient treated with radiotherapy plus ipilimumab. The receptors shown here come from a human donor with non-small cell lung cancer that progressed on radiotherapy plus ipilimumab.

J is TRBJ2-7 and V is TRBV12-5; 10 bases map to TRBD2. The CDR3 is 16 residues long. Per germline, CDR1 LGHNT and CDR2 FRNRAP. After removal of 0 bases from V and 2 bases from J, the junction contained 4 bases not matched to a gene. CDR3 amino acids: CASGLVPTSGPYEQYF. In DNA, the CDR3 is TGTGCTAGTGGTTTGGTACCGACTAGCGGGCCCTACGAGCAGTACTTC.

This clone has only a few counts. V gene TRBV10-1 combines with J gene TRBJ2-1, with 15 bases identical to TRBD2. V lost 5 bases to trimming and J lost 0 bases; unmatched junction nucleotides: 5. The CDR3 covers 18 residues. Germline V lookup: CDR1 WNHNN, CDR2 SYGVQD (reference sequence). CDR3 nucleotide sequence: TGCGCCAGCAGTCCCGGACTAGCGGGAGGGCCCTCCTACAATGAGCAGTTCTTC. This gives the protein CASSPGLAGGPSYNEQFF.

This chain uses TRBV6-1 with TRBJ1-1; no clear D. Trimming left V 5 bases short and J 5 bases short, with 9 bases between. CDR3 length: 12 residues. Germline CDR1 is MNHNS and CDR2 is SASEGT. CDR3 in DNA: TGTGCCAGCAGTTCGGGTAGAACTGAAGCTTTCTTT. This encodes CASSSGRTEAFF.

The chain combines TRBV18 with TRBJ2-1; D gene ambiguous. V was cut by 2 bases and J by 2 bases, with 7 bases left in between. The CDR3 contains 14 residues. CDR1 KGHSH and CDR2 LQKENI come from the germline V gene. CDR3 sequence: CASSPAGTYNEQFF. DNA for the CDR3: TGTGCCAGCTCACCAGCTGGGACCTACAATGAGCAGTTCTTC.

CDR3 amino acids: CAWSPGGATQYF. In DNA form, the CDR3 reads TGTGCCTGGAGCCCAGGGGGGGCGACCCAGTACTTC. This chain connects TRBV30 to TRBJ2-5; D may match TRBD1 or TRBD2 (7 bases each). Germline loops: CDR1 GTSNPN, CDR2 SVGIG (reference sequence). This CDR3 has 12 residues. Deletions cut 3 bases from V and 7 bases from J, with 12 bases between.

The chain joins TRBV7-9 to TRBJ1-1, with D uncertain. V lost 5 bases to trimming and J lost 4 bases, with 17 bases between them. Germline V gives CDR1 SEHNR, CDR2 FQNEAQ (reference sequence). The CDR3 sequence is 15 residues long. The CDR3 region is CASSADQGRGTEAFF. CDR3 bases: TGTGCCAGCAGCGCGGACCAAGGACGTGGCACTGAAGCTTTCTTT. The full variable domain, in which reference TRBV7-9 and TRBJ1-1 provide the parts outside the CDR3, is DTGVSQNPRHKITKRGQNVTFRCDPISEHNRLYWYRQTLGQGPEFLTYFQNEAQLEKSRLLSDRFSAERPKGSFSTLEIQRTEQGDSAMYLCASSADQGRGTEAFFGQGTRLTVV.

The V and J genes are TRBV18 and TRBJ2-2; no clear D gene. V gave up 0 bases and J gave up 6 bases, with 2 bases separating them. The CDR3 runs 12 residues. CDR1 is KGHSH and CDR2 is LQKENI in the germline V gene. The CDR3: CASSPPAGELFF. The CDR3, as DNA: TGTGCCAGCTCACCACCGGCCGGGGAGCTGTTTTTT.

The chain carries TRBV5-1 and TRBJ2-1, with TRBD2 matching 8 bases. The CDR3 is 14 residues long. The ends lost 4 bases at V and 6 bases at J; junction bases unmatched: 6. Germline-derived CDR1 and CDR2 are SGHRS and YFSETQ. This chain's CDR3 is CASSRTGTSNEQFF. The DNA of the CDR3 is TGCGCCAGCAGCCGAACCGGGACTAGCAATGAGCAGTTCTTC.

The chain combines TRBV11-1 with TRBJ2-1; 7 positions agree with TRBD2. Germline values: CDR1 SGHAT, CDR2 FQDESV (reference sequence). The length of the CDR3 is 14 residues. The V segment lost 5 bases and the J segment 6 bases; nucleotides outside the gene matches: 7. The CDR3: CASSTRTRGNEQFF. CDR3 nucleotides: TGTGCCAGCAGCACTAGGACTAGAGGCAATGAGCAGTTCTTC.

The chain is built from TRBV11-2 and TRBJ2-3; D is unclear. The germline V and J ends were trimmed by 2 bases and 6 bases, with 6 bases remaining between them. The CDR3 sequence is 12 residues long. Germline V gene sequence: CDR1 SGHAT, CDR2 FQNNGV. CDR3 amino acids: CASSLSGDTQYF. For the CDR3, the DNA is TGTGCCAGCAGCTTAAGTGGGGATACGCAGTATTTT.